This T cell receptor (beta chain) was sequenced during a study of T cell responses to AZD1222 COVID-19 vaccine. With 6 bases clipped from V and 5 bases from J, the junction kept 4 bases outside the gene matches. CDR1 is SNHLY and CDR2 is FYNNEI in the germline V gene. CDR3 size: 14 residues. Generated by immunoSEQ multiplex PCR, the TCRdb table keeps only in-frame clones and is missing some. The sample has about 110,000 clones; 70% to 90% are singletons. This material consisted of peripheral blood, taken 28 days after the second AZD1222 dose. The V gene is TRBV2, the J gene TRBJ2-2; TRBD1 agrees at 9 bases. This clonotype was obtained from an adult who received the AZD1222 COVID-19 vaccine. Here the CDR3 reads CASRTTGGTGELFF. In DNA, the CDR3 is TGTGCCAGCAGGACGACAGGGGGAACCGGGGAGCTGTTTTTT.